A single sample is the source of the 28 T cell receptor beta chains below, sequenced in a study of response to subunit inactivated influenza vaccine. TCRdb re-called the RT-PCR reads through MiXCR, storing one row per CDR3 protein. The data show about 650,000 distinct CDR3 sequences, with 14% seen just once and approximately 7.6% held by the top ten. Source: PBMCs from blood, taken 14 days before vaccination. The source is a man aged 45-65 years who received an inactivated influenza vaccine.

This clonotype was counted only a few times. V gene TRBV6-1 combines with J gene TRBJ2-7; 10 bases match TRBD2. The germline gives CDR1 MNHNS, CDR2 SASEGT. The CDR3 sequence is 18 residues long. Germline trimming cut 5 bases from V and 0 bases from J; bases unmatched to any gene: 13. CDR3 sequence: CASSLLAGAGGGSYEQYF. The CDR3, as DNA: TGTGCCAGCAGTCTTCTAGCGGGGGCCGGTGGAGGCTCCTACGAGCAGTACTTC.

This rearrangement joins TRBV4-1 to TRBJ2-1; D might be TRBD1 (6 bases). The CDR3 has 13 amino acids. Looked up from germline, CDR1 is MGHRA and CDR2 is YSYEKL. The ends were cut back, 3 bases at V and 6 bases at J, with 9 bases in the middle. CDR3 amino acids: CASSHNRVNEQFF. CDR3 nucleotide sequence: TGCGCCAGCAGCCATAACAGGGTCAATGAGCAGTTCTTC.

The chain links TRBV25-1 to TRBJ2-5, with a tentative D call TRBD1 (6 bases). The CDR3 is made up of 13 amino acids. CDR1 MGHDK and CDR2 SYGVNS come from the germline V gene. The germline V and J ends were trimmed by 4 bases and 9 bases, with 15 bases remaining between them. CDR3 in amino acids: CASSVQGSVSQYF. Written as DNA, the CDR3 is TGTGCCAGCAGTGTACAGGGTTCAGTGTCCCAGTACTTC.

This clonotype was detected a few times. The rearrangement uses TRBV20-1 and TRBJ1-2; 7 positions agree with TRBD1. V was clipped by 6 bases and J by 8 bases; unmatched bases: 12. CDR3 length: 13 residues. The V gene's germline CDR1 is DFQATT and CDR2 SNEGSKA (reference sequence). The CDR3 sequence: CSAGSGTVHGYTF. DNA of the CDR3: TGCAGTGCAGGAAGCGGGACAGTTCACGGCTACACCTTC.

The chain uses TRBV28 and TRBJ2-7, with D perhaps TRBD2 (7 bases). The CDR3 covers 13 residues. Per germline, CDR1 MDHEN and CDR2 SYDVKM. V lost 2 bases and J lost 5, with 10 bases in between. The CDR3 DNA is TGTGCCAGCAGTTTAGGGAGGGGGAACGAGCAGTACTTC. This sequence encodes CASSLGRGNEQYF.

J is TRBJ1-1 and V is TRBV7-9, with TRBD1 identical over 7 bases. V lost 5 bases, J lost 1 base, and 7 bases stayed unmatched. CDR1 and CDR2 (germline): SEHNR, FQNEAQ (reference sequence). This CDR3 has 15 amino acids. The CDR3 DNA sequence: TGTGCCAGCAGCCCGCAGACAGGGCGGAACACTGAAGCTTTCTTT. This sequence encodes CASSPQTGRNTEAFF.

This clonotype was detected a few times. The CDR3 reads CATSRDIEGWETQYF. The CDR3 region has the DNA TGTGCCACCAGCAGAGATATCGAGGGCTGGGAGACCCAGTACTTC. This rearrangement joins TRBV15 to TRBJ2-5; a weak D match, TRBD2 (5 bases). With 0 bases removed from V and 5 bases from J, the gap between germline ends came to 13 bases. Germline V gene lookup returns CDR1 LNHNV and CDR2 YYDKDF (reference sequence). The CDR3 has 15 residues. Full variable domain (missing parts from reference TRBV15 and TRBJ2-5): DAMVIQNPRYQVTQFGKPVTLSCSQTLNHNVMYWYQQKSSQAPKLLFHYYDKDFNNEADTPDNFQSRRPNTSFCFLDIRSPGLGDTAMYLCATSRDIEGWETQYFGPGTRLLVL.

This chain's CDR3 is CASSFGQARGESEQYF. The CDR3 DNA is TGCGCCAGCAGCTTTGGACAGGCTCGGGGTGAGAGCGAGCAGTACTTC. The gene calls are TRBV5-1 and TRBJ2-7; 7 positions match TRBD1. J gave up 6 bases and V 2 bases, and 14 bases lay outside the gene matches. The CDR3 covers 16 residues. Germline V gene lookup returns CDR1 SGHRS and CDR2 YFSETQ.

This rearrangement joins TRBV15 to TRBJ1-6; D ambiguous. Between the trimmed V and J ends, which lost 6 bases and 8 bases, there was a span of 17 bases. The CDR3 is 15 residues long. Germline V CDR1 and CDR2: LNHNV, YYDKDF (reference sequence). CDR3 DNA sequence: TGTGCCACCAGTGGTTTATTCGGACTACATTCACCCCTCCACTTT. Residues: CATSGLFGLHSPLHF.

The chain joins TRBV7-2 to TRBJ2-7; perhaps TRBD2 as D (7 bases). The germline V gene encodes CDR1 SGHTA and CDR2 FQGNSA. This CDR3 has 15 residues. Trimming removed 5 bases from V and 3 bases from J, with 17 bases in between. DNA of the CDR3: TGTGCCAGCAGCCCTCTGGGGGGGGCCATCTACGAGCAGTACTTC. This encodes CASSPLGGAIYEQYF.

This clonotype has more than one count but fewer than ten. The chain recombines TRBV7-6 with TRBJ2-7; possible D gene TRBD2, 6 bases. Trimming left V 2 bases short and J 0 bases short, with 11 bases between. Per germline, CDR1 SGHVS and CDR2 FNYEAQ. This CDR3 comprises 15 residues. CDR3 protein: CASSLRDWSSYEQYF. The CDR3 DNA is TGTGCCAGCAGCTTACGGGACTGGAGCTCCTACGAGCAGTACTTC.

This clonotype was picked up a small number of times. Here the CDR3 DNA reads TGTGCCAGCAGCCCGGGCTCGGGGAATAACTATGGCTACACCTTC. This gives the protein CASSPGSGNNYGYTF. V usage is TRBV5-5 and J usage is TRBJ1-2; D remains unclear. Germline CDR1 SGHKS, CDR2 YYEKEE (reference sequence). The CDR3 runs to 15 residues. V lost 4 bases and J 1 base, leaving 14 bases between the germline ends.

This clonotype was seen a handful of times. The chain recombines TRBV6-2 or TRBV6-3 with TRBJ2-7; D perhaps matches TRBD2 (6 bases). V was clipped by 0 bases and J by 1 base, with 13 bases between them. Germline V gene lookup returns CDR1 MNHEY and CDR2 SVGEGT. CDR3 length equals 16 residues. This CDR3 is CASSYSGLANSYEQYF. Written as DNA, the CDR3 is TGTGCCAGCAGTTACTCAGGGCTAGCGAATTCCTACGAGCAGTACTTC.

This chain links TRBV20-1 with TRBJ2-3; 10 nucleotides match TRBD2. The CDR3 spans 14 residues. Germline CDR1 DFQATT, CDR2 SNEGSKA (reference sequence). V was pared by 3 bases and J by 1 base, with 1 base of the junction left unmatched. CDR3 bases: TGCAGTGCTAGGGGGACTAGCGGCACAGATACGCAGTATTTT. Translated, it gives CSARGTSGTDTQYF.

This clonotype has only a few counts. The chain has TRBV11-1 and TRBJ2-7, with 7 bases matching TRBD2. With V trimmed by 1 base and J by 2 bases, 14 bases remained unmatched. CDR3 length: 18 residues. From germline, CDR1 is SGHAT and CDR2 FQDESV (reference sequence). CDR3 sequence reads: CASSLGVSGLRTTYEQYF. In DNA, the CDR3 is TGTGCCAGCAGCTTAGGGGTTTCGGGACTACGTACGACCTACGAGCAGTACTTC.

This clonotype was found many times. The chain combines TRBV29-1 with TRBJ1-1; TRBD1 aligns across 7 bases. CDR3 size: 14 residues. J was trimmed by 5 bases and V by 6 bases; bases with no gene match: 12. CDR1 and CDR2 (germline): SQVTM, ANQGSEA. CDR3 DNA: TGCAGCGTCCATCGACAGGGTAGGAGTACTGAAGCTTTCTTT. This gives the protein CSVHRQGRSTEAFF. Filled out from reference TRBV29-1 and TRBJ1-1, the complete variable domain reads SAVISQKPSRDICQRGTSLTIQCQVDSQVTMMFWYRQQPGQSLTLIATANQGSEATYESGFVIDKFPISRPNLTFSTLTVSNMSPEDSSIYLCSVHRQGRSTEAFFGQGTRLTVV.

This chain links TRBV28 with TRBJ2-6, with no clear D. The ends were cut back, 3 bases at V and 2 bases at J, with 17 bases in the middle. CDR3 length: 18 residues. The germline V gene encodes CDR1 MDHEN and CDR2 SYDVKM. In nucleotides, the CDR3 is TGTGCCAGCAGTTTCCCACTTTCCGGGCAGACTGGGGCCAACGTCCTGACTTTC. Amino acids: CASSFPLSGQTGANVLTF.

The sample holds a few counts of this clonotype. CDR3 DNA: TGTGCCATCAGTGAGTTGCAACGCGGGAAAGACAGGTCTTTCTATGGCTACACCTTC. Amino acid sequence: CAISELQRGKDRSFYGYTF. The rearrangement uses TRBV10-3 and TRBJ1-2, with D perhaps matching TRBD1 (6 bases). CDR1 and CDR2 from the germline V gene are ENHRY and SYGVKD. This CDR3 region has 19 residues. Trimming cost V 1 base and J 4 bases, with 25 bases left between them.

This clonotype has at least ten counts. The chain combines TRBV5-1 with TRBJ2-3; TRBD1 aligns across 9 bases. The ends lost 4 bases at V and 0 bases at J; junction bases unmatched: 6. The CDR3 sequence is 16 residues long. Germline V CDR1 and CDR2: SGHRS, YFSETQ. The CDR3: CASSPTTGGSTDTQYF. Written as DNA, the CDR3 is TGCGCCAGCAGCCCGACGACAGGGGGGAGCACAGATACGCAGTATTTT.

The chain has TRBV10-3 and TRBJ2-7; D perhaps matches TRBD2 (5 bases). The CDR3 contains 12 residues. Germline V gene data show CDR1 as ENHRY and CDR2 as SYGVKD. Trimming took 7 bases from V and 3 from J, leaving 10 bases between them. The chain's CDR3 is CAIKGADYEQYF. CDR3 in DNA: TGTGCCATCAAGGGAGCGGACTACGAGCAGTACTTC.

V is TRBV3-1 and J is TRBJ2-2, with TRBD2 as a possible D gene (6 bases). The germline V gene encodes CDR1 LGHDT and CDR2 YNNKEL (reference sequence). The V and J ends lost 4 bases and 6 bases respectively, with 15 bases between them. This CDR3 is 15 amino acids long. The CDR3 reads CASSPPGLSAGELFF. In DNA, the CDR3 is TGTGCCAGCAGCCCCCCGGGACTTAGTGCCGGGGAGCTGTTTTTT.

The chain uses TRBV10-3 and TRBJ1-2, with D hard to call. V lost 0 bases and J lost 0, with 8 bases in between. There are 15 residues in the CDR3. Germline CDR1 ENHRY, CDR2 SYGVKD. DNA of the CDR3: TGTGCCATCAGTGAGTCCAGCAGCGCTAACTATGGCTACACCTTC. Residues: CAISESSSANYGYTF.

The CDR3 nucleotides read TGTGCCAGCAGCAGGGCCGGGACACTGAACACCGGGGAGCTGTTTTTT. This gives the protein CASSRAGTLNTGELFF. The chain employs TRBV6-7 and TRBJ2-2, with a tentative D call TRBD1 (6 bases). TRBV6-7 has ORF status, its function being uncertain. V shed 6 bases and J shed 1 base, with 15 bases lying between them. The length of the CDR3 is 16 residues.

In its sample, this clonotype was seen a few times. The V gene is TRBV5-6, the J gene TRBJ1-2; no reliable D call. In germline, CDR1 is SGHDT, CDR2 YYEEEE. The CDR3 is made up of 11 amino acids. The germline V and J ends were trimmed by 5 bases and 5 bases, with 7 bases remaining between them. The CDR3 is CASSAGYGYTF. CDR3 nucleotides: TGTGCCAGCAGTGCCGGGTATGGCTACACCTTC. The full variable domain, rest sourced from reference TRBV5-6 and TRBJ1-2, is DAGVTQSPTHLIKTRGQQVTLRCSPKSGHDTVSWYQQALGQGPQFIFQYYEEEERQRGNFPDRFSGHQFPNYSSELNVNALLLGDSALYLCASSAGYGYTFGSGTRLTVV.

The chain combines TRBV3-1 with TRBJ2-7; 7 nucleotides agree with TRBD1. The CDR3 covers 16 residues. Germline CDR1 reads LGHDT; CDR2 reads YNNKEL (reference sequence). V was pared by 0 bases and J by 5 bases, with 10 bases of the junction left unmatched. The CDR3: CASSQDRGTVLDEQYF. The CDR3 DNA sequence: TGTGCCAGCAGCCAAGATAGGGGGACAGTTTTGGACGAGCAGTACTTC.

This clonotype was seen a few times. The genes are TRBV2 and TRBJ2-7; TRBD2 matches at 9 bases. V gave up 5 bases and J gave up 0 bases; unmatched junction bases: 5. Germline CDR1 is SNHLY and CDR2 is FYNNEI. This CDR3 has 15 residues. CDR3 residues: CASSLSGGGSYEQYF. The CDR3 DNA follows: TGTGCCAGCAGTCTTAGCGGGGGCGGCTCCTACGAGCAGTACTTC.

V is TRBV28 and J is TRBJ2-5, with 8 positions matching TRBD1. Trimming at V came to 8 bases and at J to 5 bases, leaving 10 bases not matched to a gene. Per the germline V gene, CDR1 is MDHEN and CDR2 is SYDVKM. CDR3 length: 14 amino acids. This chain's CDR3 is CASGADREFETQYF. DNA of the CDR3: TGTGCCAGCGGAGCGGACAGGGAGTTTGAGACCCAGTACTTC.

This clonotype was observed many times. The chain recombines TRBV12-3 or TRBV12-4 with TRBJ2-7; D unclear. This CDR3 comprises 14 residues. Trimming stripped 3 bases from V and 0 bases from J, with 9 bases between. The CDR3 bases are TGTGCCAGCAGTTTGGGCCTTAGCTCCTACGAGCAGTACTTC. Translated, it gives CASSLGLSSYEQYF.